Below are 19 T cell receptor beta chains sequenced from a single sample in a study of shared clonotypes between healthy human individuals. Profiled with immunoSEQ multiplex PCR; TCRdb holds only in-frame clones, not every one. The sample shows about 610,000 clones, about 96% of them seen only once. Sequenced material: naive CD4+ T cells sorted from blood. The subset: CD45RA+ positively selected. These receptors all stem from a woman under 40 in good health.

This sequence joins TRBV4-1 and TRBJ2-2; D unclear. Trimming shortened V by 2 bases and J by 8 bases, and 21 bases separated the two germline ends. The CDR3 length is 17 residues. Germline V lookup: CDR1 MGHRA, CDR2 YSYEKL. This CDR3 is CASSQSWVRDVTGELFF. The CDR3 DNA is TGCGCCAGCAGCCAATCGTGGGTAAGGGATGTAACAGGGGAGCTGTTTTTT.

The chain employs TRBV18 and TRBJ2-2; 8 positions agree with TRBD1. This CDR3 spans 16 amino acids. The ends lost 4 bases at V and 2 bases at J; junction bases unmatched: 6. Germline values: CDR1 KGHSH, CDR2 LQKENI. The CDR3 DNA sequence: TGTGCCAGCTCACTGCGGACAGGGCCCAACACCGGGGAGCTGTTTTTT. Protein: CASSLRTGPNTGELFF.

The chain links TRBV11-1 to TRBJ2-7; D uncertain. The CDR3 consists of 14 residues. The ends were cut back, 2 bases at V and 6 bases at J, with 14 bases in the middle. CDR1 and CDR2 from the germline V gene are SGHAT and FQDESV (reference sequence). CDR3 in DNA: TGTGCCAGCAGCTTACAGGCAGGTACGGCCGAGCAGTACTTC. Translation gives CASSLQAGTAEQYF.

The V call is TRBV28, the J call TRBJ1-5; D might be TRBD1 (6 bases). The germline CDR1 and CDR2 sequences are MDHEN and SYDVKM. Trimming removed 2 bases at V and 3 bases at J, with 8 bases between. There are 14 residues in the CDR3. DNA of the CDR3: TGTGCCAGCAGTTTAGACAGGTACAATCAGCCCCAGCATTTT. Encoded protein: CASSLDRYNQPQHF.

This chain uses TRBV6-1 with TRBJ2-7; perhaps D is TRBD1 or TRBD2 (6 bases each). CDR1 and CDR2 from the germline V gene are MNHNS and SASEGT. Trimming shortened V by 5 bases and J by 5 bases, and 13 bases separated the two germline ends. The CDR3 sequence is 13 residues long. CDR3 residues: CASSRGRADEQYF. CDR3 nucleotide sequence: TGTGCCAGCAGTCGGGGGCGAGCGGACGAGCAGTACTTC.

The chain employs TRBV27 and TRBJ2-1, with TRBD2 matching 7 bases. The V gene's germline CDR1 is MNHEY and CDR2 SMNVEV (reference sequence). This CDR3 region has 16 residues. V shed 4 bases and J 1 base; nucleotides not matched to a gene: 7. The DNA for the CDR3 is TGTGCCAGCAGTTCAGCACCGGGACTATCCTACAATGAGCAGTTCTTC. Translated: CASSSAPGLSYNEQFF.

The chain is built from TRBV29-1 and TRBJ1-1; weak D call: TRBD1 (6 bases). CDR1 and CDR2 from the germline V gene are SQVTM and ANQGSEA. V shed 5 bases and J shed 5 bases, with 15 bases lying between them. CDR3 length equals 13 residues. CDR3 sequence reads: CSVCQQGRTEAFF. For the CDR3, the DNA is TGCAGCGTTTGCCAACAGGGACGGACTGAAGCTTTCTTT.

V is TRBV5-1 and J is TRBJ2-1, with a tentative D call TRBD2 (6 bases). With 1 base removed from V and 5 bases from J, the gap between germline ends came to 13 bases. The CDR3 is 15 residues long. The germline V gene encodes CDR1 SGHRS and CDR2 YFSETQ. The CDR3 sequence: CASSLFWDFDNEQFF. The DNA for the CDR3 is TGCGCCAGCAGCTTGTTCTGGGACTTCGACAATGAGCAGTTCTTC. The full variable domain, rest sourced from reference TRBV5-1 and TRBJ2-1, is KAGVTQTPRYLIKTRGQQVTLSCSPISGHRSVSWYQQTPGQGLQFLFEYFSETQRNKGNFPGRFSGRQFSNSRSEMNVSTLELGDSALYLCASSLFWDFDNEQFFGPGTRLTVL.

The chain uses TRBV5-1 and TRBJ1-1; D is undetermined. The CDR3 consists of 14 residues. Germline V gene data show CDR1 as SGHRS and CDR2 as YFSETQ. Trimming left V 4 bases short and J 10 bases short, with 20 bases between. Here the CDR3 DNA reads TGCGCCAGCAGCCCCGACGGAGGAGGCCGGGGAGCTTTCTTT. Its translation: CASSPDGGGRGAFF.

The CDR3 bases are TGTGCCAGCAGCTTAGGTTTGGTGGATGAGCAGTTCTTC. Protein sequence: CASSLGLVDEQFF. J is TRBJ2-1 and V is TRBV11-1, with D hard to call. This CDR3 spans 13 amino acids. Germline V gives CDR1 SGHAT, CDR2 FQDESV (reference sequence). The V and J ends lost 1 base and 8 bases respectively, with 9 bases between them.

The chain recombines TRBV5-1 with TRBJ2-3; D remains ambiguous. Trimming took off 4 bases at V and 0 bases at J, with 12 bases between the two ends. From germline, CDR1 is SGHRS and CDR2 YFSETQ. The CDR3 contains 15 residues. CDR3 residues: CASSPVGFSTDTQYF. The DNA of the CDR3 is TGCGCCAGCAGCCCGGTAGGATTCAGCACAGATACGCAGTATTTT.

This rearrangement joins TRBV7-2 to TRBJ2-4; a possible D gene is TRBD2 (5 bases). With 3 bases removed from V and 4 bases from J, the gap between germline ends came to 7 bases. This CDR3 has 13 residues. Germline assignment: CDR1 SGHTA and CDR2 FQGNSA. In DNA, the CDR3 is TGTGCCAGCAGCTTGGAGGAGAAAAACATTCAGTACTTC. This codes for CASSLEEKNIQYF.

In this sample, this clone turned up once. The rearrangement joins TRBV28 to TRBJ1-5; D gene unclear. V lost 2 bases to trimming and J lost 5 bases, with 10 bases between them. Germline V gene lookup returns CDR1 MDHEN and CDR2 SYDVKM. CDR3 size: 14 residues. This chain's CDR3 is CASSLKQEYQPQHF. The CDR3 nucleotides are TGTGCCAGCAGTTTAAAGCAGGAATATCAGCCCCAGCATTTT.

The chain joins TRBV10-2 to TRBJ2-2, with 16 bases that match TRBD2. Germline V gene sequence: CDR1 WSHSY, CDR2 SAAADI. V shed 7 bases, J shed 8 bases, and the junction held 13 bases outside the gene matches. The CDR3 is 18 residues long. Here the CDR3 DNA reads TGCGCCAGCACTGACAGTCCCGGGACTAGCGGGAGGGTTGGGGAGCTGTTTTTT. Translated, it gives CASTDSPGTSGRVGELFF.

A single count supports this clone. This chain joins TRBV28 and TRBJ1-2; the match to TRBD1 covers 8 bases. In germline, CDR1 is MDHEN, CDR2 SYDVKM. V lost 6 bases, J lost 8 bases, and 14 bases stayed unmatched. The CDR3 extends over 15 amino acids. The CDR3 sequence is CASSPGQGIGGGYTF. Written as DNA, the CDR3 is TGTGCCAGCAGCCCTGGACAGGGAATCGGAGGAGGCTACACCTTC.

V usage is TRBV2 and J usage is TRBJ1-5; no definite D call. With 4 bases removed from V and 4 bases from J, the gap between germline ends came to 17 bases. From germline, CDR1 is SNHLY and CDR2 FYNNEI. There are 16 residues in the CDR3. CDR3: CASSGWASRGNQPQHF. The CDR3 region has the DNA TGTGCCAGCAGTGGGTGGGCCAGCCGGGGTAATCAGCCCCAGCATTTT.

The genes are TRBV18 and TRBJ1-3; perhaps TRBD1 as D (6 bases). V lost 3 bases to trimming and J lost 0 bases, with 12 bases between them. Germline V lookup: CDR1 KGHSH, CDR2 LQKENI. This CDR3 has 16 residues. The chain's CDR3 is CASSPGEGGSGNTIYF. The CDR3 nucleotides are TGTGCCAGCTCACCCGGCGAGGGGGGCTCTGGAAACACCATATATTTT.

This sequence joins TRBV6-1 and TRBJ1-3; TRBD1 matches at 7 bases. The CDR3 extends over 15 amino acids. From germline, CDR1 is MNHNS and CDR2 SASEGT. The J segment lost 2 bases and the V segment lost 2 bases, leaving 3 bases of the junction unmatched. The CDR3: CASSEPTGAGNTIYF. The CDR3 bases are TGTGCCAGCAGTGAACCTACAGGGGCTGGAAACACCATATATTTT.

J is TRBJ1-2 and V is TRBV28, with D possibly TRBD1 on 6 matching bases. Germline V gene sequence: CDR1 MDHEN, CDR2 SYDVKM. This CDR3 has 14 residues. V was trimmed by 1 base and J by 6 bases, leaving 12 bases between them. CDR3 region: CASSLLVQGHGYTF. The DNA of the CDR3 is TGTGCCAGCAGTTTATTAGTACAGGGTCATGGCTACACCTTC.